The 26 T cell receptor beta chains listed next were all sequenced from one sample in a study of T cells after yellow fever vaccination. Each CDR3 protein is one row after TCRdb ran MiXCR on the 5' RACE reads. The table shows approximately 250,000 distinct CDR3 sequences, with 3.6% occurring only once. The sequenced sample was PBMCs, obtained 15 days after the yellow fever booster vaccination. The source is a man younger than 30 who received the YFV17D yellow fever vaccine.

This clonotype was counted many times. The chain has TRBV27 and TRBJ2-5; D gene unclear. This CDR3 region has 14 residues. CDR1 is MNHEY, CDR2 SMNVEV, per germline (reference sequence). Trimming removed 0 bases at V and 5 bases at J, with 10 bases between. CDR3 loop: CASSLSAAGETQYF. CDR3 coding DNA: TGTGCCAGCAGTTTATCGGCAGCTGGGGAGACCCAGTACTTC.

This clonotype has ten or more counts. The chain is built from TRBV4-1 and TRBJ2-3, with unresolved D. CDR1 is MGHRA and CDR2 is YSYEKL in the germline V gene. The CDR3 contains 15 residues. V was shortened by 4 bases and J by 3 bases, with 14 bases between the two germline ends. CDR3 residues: CASSLSGMGTDTQYF. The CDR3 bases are TGCGCCAGCAGCCTCTCTGGGATGGGAACAGATACGCAGTATTTT.

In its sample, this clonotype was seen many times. The CDR3 DNA is TGTGCCAGCAGCAGGGGGGGATCTCTTAGCACAGATACGCAGTATTTT. Protein sequence: CASSRGGSLSTDTQYF. The genes are TRBV9 and TRBJ2-3, with D perhaps TRBD2 (7 bases). Per the germline V gene, CDR1 is SGDLS and CDR2 is YYNGEE. The CDR3 contains 16 residues. The V and J ends lost 4 bases and 0 bases respectively, with 15 bases between them. Variable domain in full (rest from reference TRBV9 and TRBJ2-3): DSGVTQTPKHLITATGQRVTLRCSPRSGDLSVYWYQQSLDQGLQFLIQYYNGEERAKGNILERFSAQQFPDLHSELNLSSLELGDSALYFCASSRGGSLSTDTQYFGPGTRLTVL.

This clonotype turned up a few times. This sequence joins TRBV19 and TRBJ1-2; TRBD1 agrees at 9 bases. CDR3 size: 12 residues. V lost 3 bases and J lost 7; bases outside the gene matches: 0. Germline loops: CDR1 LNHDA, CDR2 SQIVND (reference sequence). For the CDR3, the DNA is TGTGCCAGTAGTATGGGACAGGGTGGCTACACCTTC. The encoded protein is CASSMGQGGYTF.

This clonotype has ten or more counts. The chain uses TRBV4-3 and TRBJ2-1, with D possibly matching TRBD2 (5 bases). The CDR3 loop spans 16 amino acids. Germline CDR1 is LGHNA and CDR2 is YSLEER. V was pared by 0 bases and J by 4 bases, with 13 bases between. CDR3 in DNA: TGCGCCAGCAGCCAAGATCACCCGCGGGTATACAATGAGCAGTTCTTC. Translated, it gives CASSQDHPRVYNEQFF.

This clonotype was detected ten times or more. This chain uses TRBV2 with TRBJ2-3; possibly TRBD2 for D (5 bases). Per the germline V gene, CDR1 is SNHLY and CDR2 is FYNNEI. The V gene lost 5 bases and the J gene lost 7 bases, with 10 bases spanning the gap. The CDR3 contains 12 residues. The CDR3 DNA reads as TGTGCCAGCAGTCAGGACTCCCATACGCAGTATTTT. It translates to CASSQDSHTQYF.

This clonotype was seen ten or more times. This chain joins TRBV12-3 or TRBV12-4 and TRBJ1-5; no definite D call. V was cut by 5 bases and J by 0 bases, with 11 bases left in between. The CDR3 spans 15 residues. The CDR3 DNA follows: TGTGCCAGCAGTAATTCGGGGTATAGCAATCAGCCCCAGCATTTT. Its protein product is CASSNSGYSNQPQHF.

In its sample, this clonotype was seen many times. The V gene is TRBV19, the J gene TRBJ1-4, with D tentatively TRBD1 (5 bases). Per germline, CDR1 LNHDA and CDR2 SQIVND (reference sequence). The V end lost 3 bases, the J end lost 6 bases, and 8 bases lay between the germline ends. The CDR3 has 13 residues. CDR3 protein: CASSMKQDEKLFF. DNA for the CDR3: TGTGCCAGTAGTATGAAACAGGATGAAAAACTGTTTTTT.

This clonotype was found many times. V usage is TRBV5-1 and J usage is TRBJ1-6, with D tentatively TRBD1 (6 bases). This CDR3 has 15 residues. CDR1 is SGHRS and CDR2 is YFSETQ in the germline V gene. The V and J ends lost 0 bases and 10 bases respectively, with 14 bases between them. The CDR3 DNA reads TGCGCCAGCAGCTTGGAGCTGGGGGCACGGTCACCCCTCCACTTT. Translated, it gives CASSLELGARSPLHF.

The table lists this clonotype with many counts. For the CDR3, the DNA is TGTGCCACCAGAATACAGGGGTTCCCCACCGGGGAGCTGTTTTTT. Translated: CATRIQGFPTGELFF. V is TRBV15 and J is TRBJ2-2, with 7 bases identical to TRBD1. This CDR3 is built from 15 residues. The ends lost 6 bases at V and 4 bases at J; junction bases unmatched: 8. Germline lookup yields CDR1 LNHNV and CDR2 YYDKDF (reference sequence).

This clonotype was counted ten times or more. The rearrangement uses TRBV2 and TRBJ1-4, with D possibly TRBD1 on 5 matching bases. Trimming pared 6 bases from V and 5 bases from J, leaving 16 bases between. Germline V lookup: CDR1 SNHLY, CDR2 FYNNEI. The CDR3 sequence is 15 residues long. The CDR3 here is CASRYGTAQNEKLFF. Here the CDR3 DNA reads TGTGCCAGCAGATACGGGACCGCTCAAAATGAAAAACTGTTTTTT.

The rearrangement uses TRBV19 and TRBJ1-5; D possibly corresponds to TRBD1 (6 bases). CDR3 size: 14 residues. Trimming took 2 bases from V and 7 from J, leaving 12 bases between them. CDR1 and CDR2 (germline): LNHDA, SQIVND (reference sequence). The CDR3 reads CASSIQGMGQPQHF. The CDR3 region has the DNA TGTGCCAGTAGTATACAGGGGATGGGGCAGCCCCAGCATTTT.

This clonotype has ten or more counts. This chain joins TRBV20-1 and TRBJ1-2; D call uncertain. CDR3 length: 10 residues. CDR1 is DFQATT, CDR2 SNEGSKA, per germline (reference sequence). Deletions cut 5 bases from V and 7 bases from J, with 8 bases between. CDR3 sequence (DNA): TGCAGTGCTGACATTGGTGGCTACACCTTC. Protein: CSADIGGYTF.

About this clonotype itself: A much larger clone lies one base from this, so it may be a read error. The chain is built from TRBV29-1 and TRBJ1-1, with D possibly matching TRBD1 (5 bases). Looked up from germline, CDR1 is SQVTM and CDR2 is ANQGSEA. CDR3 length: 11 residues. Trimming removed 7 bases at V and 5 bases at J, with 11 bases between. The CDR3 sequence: CSGSGGTEAFF. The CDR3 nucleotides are TGCAGCGGGAGTGGGGGTACTGAAGCTTTCTTT.

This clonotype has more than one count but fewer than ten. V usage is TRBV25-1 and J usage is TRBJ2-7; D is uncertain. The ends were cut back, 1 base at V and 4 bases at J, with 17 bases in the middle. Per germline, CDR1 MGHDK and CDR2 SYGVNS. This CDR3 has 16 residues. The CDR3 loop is CASSEWIAVRSYEQYV. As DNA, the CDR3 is TGTGCCAGCAGTGAATGGATAGCCGTAAGGTCGTACGAGCAGTACGTC.

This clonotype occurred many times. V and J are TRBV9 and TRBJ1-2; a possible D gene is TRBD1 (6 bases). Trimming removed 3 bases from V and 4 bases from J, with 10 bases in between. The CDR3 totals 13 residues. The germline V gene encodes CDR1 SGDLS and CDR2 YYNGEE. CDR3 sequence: CASSEQGGYGYTF. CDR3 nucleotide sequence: TGTGCCAGCAGCGAACAGGGTGGCTATGGCTACACCTTC. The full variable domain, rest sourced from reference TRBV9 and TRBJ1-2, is DSGVTQTPKHLITATGQRVTLRCSPRSGDLSVYWYQQSLDQGLQFLIQYYNGEERAKGNILERFSAQQFPDLHSELNLSSLELGDSALYFCASSEQGGYGYTFGSGTRLTVV.

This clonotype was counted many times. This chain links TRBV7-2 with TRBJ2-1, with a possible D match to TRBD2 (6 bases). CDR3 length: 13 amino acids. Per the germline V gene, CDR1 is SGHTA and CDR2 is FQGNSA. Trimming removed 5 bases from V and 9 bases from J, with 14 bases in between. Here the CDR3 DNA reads TGTGCCAGCAGCCCCCGACTAGGTGGTGAGCAGTTCTTC. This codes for CASSPRLGGEQFF.

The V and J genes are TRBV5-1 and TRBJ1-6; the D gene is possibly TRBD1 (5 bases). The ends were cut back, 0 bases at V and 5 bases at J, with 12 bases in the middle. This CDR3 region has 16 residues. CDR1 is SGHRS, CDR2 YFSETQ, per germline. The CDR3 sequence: CASSLVGGVDNSPLHF. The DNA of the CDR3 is TGCGCCAGCAGCTTGGTGGGGGGAGTGGATAATTCACCCCTCCACTTT. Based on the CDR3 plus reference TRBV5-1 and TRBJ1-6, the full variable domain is KAGVTQTPRYLIKTRGQQVTLSCSPISGHRSVSWYQQTPGQGLQFLFEYFSETQRNKGNFPGRFSGRQFSNSRSEMNVSTLELGDSALYLCASSLVGGVDNSPLHFGNGTRLTVT.

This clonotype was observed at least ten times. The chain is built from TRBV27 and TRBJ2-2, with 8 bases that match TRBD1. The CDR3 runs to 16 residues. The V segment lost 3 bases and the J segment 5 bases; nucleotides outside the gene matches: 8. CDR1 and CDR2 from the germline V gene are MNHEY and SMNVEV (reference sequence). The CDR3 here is CASSFGPDRATGELFF. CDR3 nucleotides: TGTGCCAGCAGTTTTGGACCGGACAGGGCGACCGGGGAGCTGTTTTTT.

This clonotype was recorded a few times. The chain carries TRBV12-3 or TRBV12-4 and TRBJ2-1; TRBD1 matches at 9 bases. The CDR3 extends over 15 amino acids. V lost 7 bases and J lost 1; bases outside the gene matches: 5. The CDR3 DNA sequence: TGTGCCAGCAATATCGGACAGGGGTCCTACAATGAGCAGTTCTTC. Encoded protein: CASNIGQGSYNEQFF.

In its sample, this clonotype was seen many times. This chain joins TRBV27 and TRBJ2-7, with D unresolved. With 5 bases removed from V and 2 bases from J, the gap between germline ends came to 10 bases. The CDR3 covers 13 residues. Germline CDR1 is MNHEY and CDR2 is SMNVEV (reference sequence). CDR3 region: CASSVTDTYEQYF. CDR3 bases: TGTGCCAGCAGTGTGACTGACACCTACGAGCAGTACTTC.

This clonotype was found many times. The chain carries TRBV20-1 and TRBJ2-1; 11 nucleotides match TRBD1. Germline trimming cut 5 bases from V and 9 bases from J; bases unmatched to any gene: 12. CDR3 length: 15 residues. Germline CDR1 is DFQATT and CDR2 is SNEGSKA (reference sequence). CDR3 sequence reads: CSAAVPGQGGSEQFF. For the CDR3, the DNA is TGCAGTGCTGCCGTACCGGGACAGGGGGGATCTGAGCAGTTCTTC.

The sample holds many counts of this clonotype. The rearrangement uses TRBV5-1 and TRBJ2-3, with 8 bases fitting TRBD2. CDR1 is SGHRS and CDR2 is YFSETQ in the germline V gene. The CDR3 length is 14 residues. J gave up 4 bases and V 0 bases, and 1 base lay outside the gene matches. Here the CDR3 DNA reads TGCGCCAGCAGCTTGGAGCGGGGGCCAGATACGCAGTATTTT. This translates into CASSLERGPDTQYF.

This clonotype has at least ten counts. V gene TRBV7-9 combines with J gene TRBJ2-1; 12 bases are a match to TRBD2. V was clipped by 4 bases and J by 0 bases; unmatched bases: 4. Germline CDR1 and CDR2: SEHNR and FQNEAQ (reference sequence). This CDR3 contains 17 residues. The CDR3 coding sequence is TGTGCCAGCAGCTCAGGACTAGCGGGGAGCTCCTACAATGAGCAGTTCTTC. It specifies CASSSGLAGSSYNEQFF.

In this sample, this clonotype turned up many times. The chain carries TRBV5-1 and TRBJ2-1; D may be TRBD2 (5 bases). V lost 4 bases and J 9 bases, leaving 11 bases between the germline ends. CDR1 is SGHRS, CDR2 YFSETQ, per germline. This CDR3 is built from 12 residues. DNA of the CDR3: TGCGCCAGCAGCCGGGAAGGCAGTGAGCAGTTCTTC. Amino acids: CASSREGSEQFF. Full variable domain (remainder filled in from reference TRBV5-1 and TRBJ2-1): KAGVTQTPRYLIKTRGQQVTLSCSPISGHRSVSWYQQTPGQGLQFLFEYFSETQRNKGNFPGRFSGRQFSNSRSEMNVSTLELGDSALYLCASSREGSEQFFGPGTRLTVL.

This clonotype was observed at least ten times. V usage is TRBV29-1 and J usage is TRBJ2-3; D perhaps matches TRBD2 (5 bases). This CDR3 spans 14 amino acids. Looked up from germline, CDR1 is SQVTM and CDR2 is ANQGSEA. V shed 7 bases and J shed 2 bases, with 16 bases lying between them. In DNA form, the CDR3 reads TGCAGCGGTAACGGAGGATCTCTCACAGATACGCAGTATTTT. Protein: CSGNGGSLTDTQYF.